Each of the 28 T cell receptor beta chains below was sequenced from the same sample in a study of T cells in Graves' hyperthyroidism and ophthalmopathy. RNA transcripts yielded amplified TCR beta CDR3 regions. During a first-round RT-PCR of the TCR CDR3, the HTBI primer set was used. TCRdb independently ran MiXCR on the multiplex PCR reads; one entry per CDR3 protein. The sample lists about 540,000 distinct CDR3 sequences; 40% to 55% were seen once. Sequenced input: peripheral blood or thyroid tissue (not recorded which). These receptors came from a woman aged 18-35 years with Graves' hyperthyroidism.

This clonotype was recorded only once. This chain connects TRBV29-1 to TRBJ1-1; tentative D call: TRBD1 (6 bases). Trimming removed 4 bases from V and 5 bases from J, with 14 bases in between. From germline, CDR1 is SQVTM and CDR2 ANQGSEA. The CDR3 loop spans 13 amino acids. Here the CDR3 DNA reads TGCAGCGTTGGGGGGGCAGGGAAGACTGAAGCTTTCTTT. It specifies CSVGGAGKTEAFF.

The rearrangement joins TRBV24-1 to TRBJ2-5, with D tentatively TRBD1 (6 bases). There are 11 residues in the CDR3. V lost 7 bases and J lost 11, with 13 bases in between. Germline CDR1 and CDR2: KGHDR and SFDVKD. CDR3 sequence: CATRNRVNQYF. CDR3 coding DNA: TGTGCCACCAGGAACAGGGTGAATCAGTACTTC.

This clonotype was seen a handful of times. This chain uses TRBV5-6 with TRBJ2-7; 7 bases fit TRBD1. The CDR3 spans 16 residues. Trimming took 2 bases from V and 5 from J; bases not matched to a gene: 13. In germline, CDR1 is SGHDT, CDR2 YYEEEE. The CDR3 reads CASSFTLTGYKDEQYF. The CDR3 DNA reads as TGTGCCAGCAGCTTCACCTTGACAGGGTATAAGGACGAGCAGTACTTC.

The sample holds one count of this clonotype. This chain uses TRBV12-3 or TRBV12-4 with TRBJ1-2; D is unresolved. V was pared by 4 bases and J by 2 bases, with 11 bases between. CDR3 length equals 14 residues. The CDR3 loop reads CASSSYAGNYGYTF. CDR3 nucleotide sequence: TGTGCCAGCAGTTCCTATGCAGGCAACTATGGCTACACCTTC.

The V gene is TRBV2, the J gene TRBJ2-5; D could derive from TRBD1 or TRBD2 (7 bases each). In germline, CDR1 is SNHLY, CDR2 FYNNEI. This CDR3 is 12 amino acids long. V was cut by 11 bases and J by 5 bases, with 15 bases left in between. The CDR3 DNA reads TGTGCCCCAGGGGGGGCAATGGAGACCCAGTACTTC. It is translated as CAPGGAMETQYF.

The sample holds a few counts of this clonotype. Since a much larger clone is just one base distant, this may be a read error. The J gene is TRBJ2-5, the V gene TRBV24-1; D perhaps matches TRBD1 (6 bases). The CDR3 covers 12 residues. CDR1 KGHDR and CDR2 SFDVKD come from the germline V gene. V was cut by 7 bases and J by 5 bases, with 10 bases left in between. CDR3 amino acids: CATSQGRETQYF. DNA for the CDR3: TGTGCCACCAGCCAGGGGCGGGAGACCCAGTACTTC.

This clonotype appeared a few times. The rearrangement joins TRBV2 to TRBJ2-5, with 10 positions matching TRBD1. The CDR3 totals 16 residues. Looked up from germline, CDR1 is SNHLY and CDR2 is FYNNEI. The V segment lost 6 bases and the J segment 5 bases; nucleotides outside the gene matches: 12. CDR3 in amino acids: CASSRSPGTGEETQYF. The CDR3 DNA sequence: TGTGCCAGCAGCCGATCACCCGGGACAGGGGAGGAGACCCAGTACTTC.

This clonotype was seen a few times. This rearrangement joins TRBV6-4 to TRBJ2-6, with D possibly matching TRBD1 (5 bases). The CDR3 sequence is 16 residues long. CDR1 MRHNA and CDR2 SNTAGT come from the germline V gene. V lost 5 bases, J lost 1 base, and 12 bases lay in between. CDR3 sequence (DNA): TGTGCCAGCAGTTACGCCGCAGGGTCTGGGGCCAACGTCCTGACTTTC. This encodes CASSYAAGSGANVLTF.

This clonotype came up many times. CDR3 sequence reads: CASFNTVDYGYTF. The CDR3 DNA reads TGTGCCAGTTTTAATACGGTTGACTATGGCTACACCTTC. This chain joins TRBV19 and TRBJ1-2, with D unresolved. The CDR3 length is 13 residues. The germline V gene encodes CDR1 LNHDA and CDR2 SQIVND (reference sequence). V lost 8 bases to trimming and J lost 3 bases, with 13 bases between them.

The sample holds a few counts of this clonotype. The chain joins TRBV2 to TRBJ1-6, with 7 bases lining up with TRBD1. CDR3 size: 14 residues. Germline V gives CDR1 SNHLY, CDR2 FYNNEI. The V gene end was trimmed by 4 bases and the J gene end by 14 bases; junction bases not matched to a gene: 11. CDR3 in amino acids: CASSADRVIQTLHF. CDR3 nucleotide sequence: TGTGCCAGCAGTGCCGACAGGGTTATTCAGACCCTCCACTTT. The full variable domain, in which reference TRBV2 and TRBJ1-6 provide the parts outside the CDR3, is EPEVTQTPSHQVTQMGQEVILRCVPISNHLYFYWYRQILGQKVEFLVSFYNNEISEKSEIFDDQFSVERPDGSNFTLKIRSTKLEDSAMYFCASSADRVIQTLHFGNGTRLTVT.

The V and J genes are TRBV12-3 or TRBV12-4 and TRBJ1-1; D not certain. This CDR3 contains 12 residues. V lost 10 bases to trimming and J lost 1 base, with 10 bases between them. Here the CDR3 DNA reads TGTGCCACCGTCGTCGGGAACACTGAAGCTTTCTTT. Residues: CATVVGNTEAFF.

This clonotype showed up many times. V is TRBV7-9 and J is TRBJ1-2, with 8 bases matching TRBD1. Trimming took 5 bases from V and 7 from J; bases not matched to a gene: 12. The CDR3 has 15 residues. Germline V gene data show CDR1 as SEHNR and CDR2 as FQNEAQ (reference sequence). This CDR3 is CASSPGQGGISGYTF. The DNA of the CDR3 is TGTGCCAGCAGCCCAGGACAGGGAGGAATTAGTGGCTACACCTTC.

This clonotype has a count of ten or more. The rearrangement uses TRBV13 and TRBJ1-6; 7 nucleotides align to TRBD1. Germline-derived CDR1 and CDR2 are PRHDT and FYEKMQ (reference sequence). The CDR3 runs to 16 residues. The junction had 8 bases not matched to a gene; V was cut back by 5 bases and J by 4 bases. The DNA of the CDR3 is TGTGCCAGCAGCCTACGAACGACAGGGTATAATTCACCCCTCCACTTT. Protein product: CASSLRTTGYNSPLHF.

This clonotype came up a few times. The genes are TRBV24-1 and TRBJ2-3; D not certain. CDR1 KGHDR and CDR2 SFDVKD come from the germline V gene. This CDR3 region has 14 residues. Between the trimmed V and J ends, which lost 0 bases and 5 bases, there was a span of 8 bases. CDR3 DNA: TGTGCCACCAGTGATTTGGCGCCCGAAGATACGCAGTATTTT. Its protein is CATSDLAPEDTQYF.

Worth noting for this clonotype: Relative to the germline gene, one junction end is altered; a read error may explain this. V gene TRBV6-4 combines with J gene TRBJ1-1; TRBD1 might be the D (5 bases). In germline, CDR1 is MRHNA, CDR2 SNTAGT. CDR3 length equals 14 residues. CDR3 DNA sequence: TGTGCCAGCAGTAACTCGAGGACAAGTTCGAAAGCTTTCTTT. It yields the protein CASSNSRTSSKAFF.

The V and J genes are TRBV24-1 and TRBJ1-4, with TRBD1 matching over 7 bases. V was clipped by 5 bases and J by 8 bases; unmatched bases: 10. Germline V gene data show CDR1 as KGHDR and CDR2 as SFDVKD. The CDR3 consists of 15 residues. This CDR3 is CATSVTGQGGEKLFF. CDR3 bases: TGTGCCACCAGTGTGACAGGGCAGGGCGGGGAAAAACTGTTTTTT.

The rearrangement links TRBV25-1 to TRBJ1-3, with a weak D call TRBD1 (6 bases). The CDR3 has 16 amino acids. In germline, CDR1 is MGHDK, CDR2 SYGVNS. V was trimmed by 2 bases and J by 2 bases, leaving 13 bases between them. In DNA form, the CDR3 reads TGTGCCAGCAGTGAACATACAGGGAATCCTGGAAACACCATATATTTT. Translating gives CASSEHTGNPGNTIYF.

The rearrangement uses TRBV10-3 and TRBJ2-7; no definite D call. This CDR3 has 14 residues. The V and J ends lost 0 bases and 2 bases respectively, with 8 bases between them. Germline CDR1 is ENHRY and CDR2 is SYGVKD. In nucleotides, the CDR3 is TGTGCCATCAGTGAGTCTCGGGCTCCCTACGAGCAGTACTTC. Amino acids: CAISESRAPYEQYF.

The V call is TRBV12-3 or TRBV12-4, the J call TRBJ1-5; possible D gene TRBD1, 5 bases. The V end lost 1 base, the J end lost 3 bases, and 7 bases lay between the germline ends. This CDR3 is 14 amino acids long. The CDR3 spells CASSLEQANQPQHF. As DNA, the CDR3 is TGTGCCAGCAGTTTAGAACAGGCCAATCAGCCCCAGCATTTT.

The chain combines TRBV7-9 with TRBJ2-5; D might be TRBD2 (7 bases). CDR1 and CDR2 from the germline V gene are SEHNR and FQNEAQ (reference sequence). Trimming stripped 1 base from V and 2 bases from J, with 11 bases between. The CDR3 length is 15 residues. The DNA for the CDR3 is TGTGCCAGCAGCTTAGACAGGGAGGGACAAGAGACCCAGTACTTC. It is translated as CASSLDREGQETQYF.

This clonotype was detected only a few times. The CDR3 region is CASRDRGRQETQYF. The CDR3 nucleotides are TGTGCCAGCAGGGACAGGGGGAGACAAGAGACCCAGTACTTC. The V call is TRBV2, the J call TRBJ2-5; 10 bases fit TRBD1. After removal of 6 bases from V and 2 bases from J, the junction contained 3 bases not matched to a gene. Germline CDR1 and CDR2: SNHLY and FYNNEI. The CDR3 spans 14 residues. Variable domain in full (rest from reference TRBV2 and TRBJ2-5): EPEVTQTPSHQVTQMGQEVILRCVPISNHLYFYWYRQILGQKVEFLVSFYNNEISEKSEIFDDQFSVERPDGSNFTLKIRSTKLEDSAMYFCASRDRGRQETQYFGPGTRLLVL.

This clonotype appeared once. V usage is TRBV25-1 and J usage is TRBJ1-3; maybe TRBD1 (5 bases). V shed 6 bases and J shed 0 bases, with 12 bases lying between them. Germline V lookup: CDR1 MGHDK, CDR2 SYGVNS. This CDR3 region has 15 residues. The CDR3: CASSPHRTSGNTIYF. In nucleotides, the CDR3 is TGTGCCAGCAGCCCACACAGGACCTCTGGAAACACCATATATTTT.

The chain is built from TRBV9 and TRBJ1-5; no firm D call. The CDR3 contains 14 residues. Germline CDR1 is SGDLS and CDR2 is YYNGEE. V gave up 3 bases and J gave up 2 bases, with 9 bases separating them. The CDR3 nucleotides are TGTGCCAGCAGCGGAAAGGGTGGCAATCAGCCCCAGCATTTT. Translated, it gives CASSGKGGNQPQHF. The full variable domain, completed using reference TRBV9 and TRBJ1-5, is DSGVTQTPKHLITATGQRVTLRCSPRSGDLSVYWYQQSLDQGLQFLIQYYNGEERAKGNILERFSAQQFPDLHSELNLSSLELGDSALYFCASSGKGGNQPQHFGDGTRLSIL.

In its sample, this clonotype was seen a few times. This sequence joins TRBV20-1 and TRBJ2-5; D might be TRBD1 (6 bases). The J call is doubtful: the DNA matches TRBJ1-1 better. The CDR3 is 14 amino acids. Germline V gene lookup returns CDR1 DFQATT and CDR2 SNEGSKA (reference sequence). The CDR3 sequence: CSARTRGPQGEAFF. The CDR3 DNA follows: TGCAGTGCTAGAACCAGGGGACCTCAAGGTGAAGCTTTCTTT.

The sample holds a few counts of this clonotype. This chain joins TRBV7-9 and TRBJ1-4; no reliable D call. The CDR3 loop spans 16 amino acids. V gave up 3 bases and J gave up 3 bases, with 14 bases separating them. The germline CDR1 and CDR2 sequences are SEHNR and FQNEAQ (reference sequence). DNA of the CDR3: TGTGCCAGCAGCTTGCAACCGGGGTCGTCTAATGAAAAACTGTTTTTT. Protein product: CASSLQPGSSNEKLFF.

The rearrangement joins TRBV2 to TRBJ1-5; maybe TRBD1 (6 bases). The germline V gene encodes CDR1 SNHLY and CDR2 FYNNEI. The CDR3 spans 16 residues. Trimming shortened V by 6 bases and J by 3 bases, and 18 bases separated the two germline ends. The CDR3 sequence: CASSQDRDMYNQPQHF. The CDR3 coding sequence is TGTGCCAGCAGCCAAGATAGGGACATGTACAATCAGCCCCAGCATTTT. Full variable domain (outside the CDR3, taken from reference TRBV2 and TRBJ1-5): EPEVTQTPSHQVTQMGQEVILRCVPISNHLYFYWYRQILGQKVEFLVSFYNNEISEKSEIFDDQFSVERPDGSNFTLKIRSTKLEDSAMYFCASSQDRDMYNQPQHFGDGTRLSIL.

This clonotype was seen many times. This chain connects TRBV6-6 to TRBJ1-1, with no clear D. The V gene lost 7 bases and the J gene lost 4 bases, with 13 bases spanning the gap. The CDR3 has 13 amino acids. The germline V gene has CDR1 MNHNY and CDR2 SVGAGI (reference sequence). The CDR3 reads CASNWREGTEAFF. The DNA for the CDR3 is TGTGCCAGCAATTGGAGGGAGGGCACTGAAGCTTTCTTT.

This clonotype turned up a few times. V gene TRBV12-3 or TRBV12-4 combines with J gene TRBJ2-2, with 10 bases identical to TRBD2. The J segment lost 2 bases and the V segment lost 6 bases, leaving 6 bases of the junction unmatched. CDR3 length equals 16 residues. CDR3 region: CASSQIAGGNTGELFF. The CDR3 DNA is TGTGCCAGCAGCCAGATAGCGGGAGGAAACACCGGGGAGCTGTTTTTT.